This T cell receptor beta chain was profiled in a study of cytomegalovirus exposure and HLA in healthy donors. As regards this clone: What it binds is unknown.

V was clipped by 2 bases and J by 4 bases; unmatched bases: 7. Germline V lookup: CDR1 SGHRS, CDR2 YFSETQ. The CDR3 has 15 residues. Regarding the study as a whole: Among TCR beta chains of equal frequency, HLA-associated ones were more clonally expanded in a later analysis. The only immune exposure information that was available was CMV serostatus. Previous analysis showed most TCR beta V segments were productive about 87% or about 30% of the time. The study labeled approximately 150 TCR beta chains cytomegalovirus-associated.

Vbeta (60) and Jbeta (13) primers were used in the PCR. The table came from immunoSEQ multiplex PCR; TCRdb's copy has only in-frame clones and leaves some out. The sample holds about 140,000 clones, approximately 80% seen once. The origin of this receptor is a woman aged 35 to 49 in good health and CMV-seronegative. Sequencing was performed on PBMCs. The rearrangement joins TRBV5-1 to TRBJ1-1, with 8 bases lining up with TRBD1. The CDR3 loop is CASSFPGTGRTEAFF. CDR3 DNA: TGCGCCAGCAGCTTCCCCGGGACAGGTCGCACTGAAGCTTTCTTT.